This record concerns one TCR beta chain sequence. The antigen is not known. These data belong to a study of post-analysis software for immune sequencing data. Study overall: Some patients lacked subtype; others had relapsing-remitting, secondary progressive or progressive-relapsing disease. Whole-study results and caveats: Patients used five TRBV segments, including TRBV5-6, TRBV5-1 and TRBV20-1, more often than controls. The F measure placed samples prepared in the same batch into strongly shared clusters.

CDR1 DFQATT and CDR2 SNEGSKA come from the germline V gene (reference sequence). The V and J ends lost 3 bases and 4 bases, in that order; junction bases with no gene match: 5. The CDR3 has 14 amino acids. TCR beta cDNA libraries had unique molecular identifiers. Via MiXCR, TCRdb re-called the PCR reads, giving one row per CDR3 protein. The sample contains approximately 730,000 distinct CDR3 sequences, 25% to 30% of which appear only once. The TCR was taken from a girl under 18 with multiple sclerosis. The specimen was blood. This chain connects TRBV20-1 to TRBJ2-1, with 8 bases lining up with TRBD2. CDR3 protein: CSASSRGRYNEQFF. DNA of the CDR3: TGCAGTGCTAGTTCGCGCGGGAGGTACAATGAGCAGTTCTTC.